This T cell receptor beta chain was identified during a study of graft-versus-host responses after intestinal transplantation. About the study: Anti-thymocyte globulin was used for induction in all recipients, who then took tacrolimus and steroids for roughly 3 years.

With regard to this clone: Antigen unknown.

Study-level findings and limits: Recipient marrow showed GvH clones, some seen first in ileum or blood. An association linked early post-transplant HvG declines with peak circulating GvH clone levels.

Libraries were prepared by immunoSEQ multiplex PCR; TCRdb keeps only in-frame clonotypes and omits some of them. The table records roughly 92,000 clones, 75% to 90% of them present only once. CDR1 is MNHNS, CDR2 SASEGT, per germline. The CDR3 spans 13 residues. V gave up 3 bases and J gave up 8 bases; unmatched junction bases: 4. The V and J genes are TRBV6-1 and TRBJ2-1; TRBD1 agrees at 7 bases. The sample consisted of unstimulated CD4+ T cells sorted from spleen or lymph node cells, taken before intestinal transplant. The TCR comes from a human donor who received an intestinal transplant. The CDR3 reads CASSDPGQDEQFF. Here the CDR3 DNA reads TGTGCCAGCAGTGACCCCGGACAGGATGAGCAGTTCTTC.